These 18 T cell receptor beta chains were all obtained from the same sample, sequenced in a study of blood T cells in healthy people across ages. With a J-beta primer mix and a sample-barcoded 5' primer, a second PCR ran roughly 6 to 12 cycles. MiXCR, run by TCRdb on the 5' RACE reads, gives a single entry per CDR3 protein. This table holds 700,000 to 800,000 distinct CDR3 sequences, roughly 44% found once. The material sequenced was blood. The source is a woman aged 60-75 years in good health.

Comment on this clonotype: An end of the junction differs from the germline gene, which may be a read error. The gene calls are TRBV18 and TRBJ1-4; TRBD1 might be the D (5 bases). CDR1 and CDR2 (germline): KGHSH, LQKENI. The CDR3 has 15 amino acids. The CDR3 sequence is CASSSPEGPYEKLFF. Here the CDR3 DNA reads TGTGCCAGCTCATCACCGGAGGGGCCTTATGAAAAACTGTTTTTT.

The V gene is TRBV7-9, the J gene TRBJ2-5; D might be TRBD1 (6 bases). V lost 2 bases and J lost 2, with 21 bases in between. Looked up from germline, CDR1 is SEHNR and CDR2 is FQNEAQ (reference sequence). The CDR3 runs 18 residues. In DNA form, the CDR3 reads TGTGCCAGCAGCTTAAAGGGTGTAGGGGGTGAGGATCAAGAGACCCAGTACTTC. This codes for CASSLKGVGGEDQETQYF.

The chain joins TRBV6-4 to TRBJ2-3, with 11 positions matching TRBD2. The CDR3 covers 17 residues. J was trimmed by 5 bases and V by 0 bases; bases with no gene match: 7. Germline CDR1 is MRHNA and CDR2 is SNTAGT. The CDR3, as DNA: TGTGCCAGCAGTGACTCGGCTAGCGGGGGGAACCAAGATACGCAGTATTTT. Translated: CASSDSASGGNQDTQYF.

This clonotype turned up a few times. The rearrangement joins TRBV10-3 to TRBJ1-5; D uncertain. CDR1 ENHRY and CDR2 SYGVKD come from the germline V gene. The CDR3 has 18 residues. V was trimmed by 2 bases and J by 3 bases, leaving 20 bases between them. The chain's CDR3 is CAISEPDGIYGVNQPQHF. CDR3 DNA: TGTGCCATCAGTGAGCCGGACGGGATTTACGGGGTCAATCAGCCCCAGCATTTT.

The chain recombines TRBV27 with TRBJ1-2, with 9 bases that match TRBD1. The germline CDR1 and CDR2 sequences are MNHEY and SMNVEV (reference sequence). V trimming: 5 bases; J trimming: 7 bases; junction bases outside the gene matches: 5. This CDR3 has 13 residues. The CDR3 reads CASSEGQGSGYTF. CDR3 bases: TGTGCCAGCAGTGAAGGACAGGGGAGTGGCTACACCTTC.

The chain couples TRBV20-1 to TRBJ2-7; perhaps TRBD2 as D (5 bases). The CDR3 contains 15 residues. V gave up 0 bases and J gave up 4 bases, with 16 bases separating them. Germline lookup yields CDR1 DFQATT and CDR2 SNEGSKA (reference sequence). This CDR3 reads CSARDGSRAFYEQYF. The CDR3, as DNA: TGCAGTGCTAGAGACGGCTCGAGGGCTTTTTACGAGCAGTACTTC.

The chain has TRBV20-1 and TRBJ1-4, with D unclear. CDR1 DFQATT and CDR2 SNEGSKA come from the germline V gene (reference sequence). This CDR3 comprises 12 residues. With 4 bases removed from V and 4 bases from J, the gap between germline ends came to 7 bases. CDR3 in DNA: TGCAGTGCTACGGCCGGTAATGAAAAACTGTTTTTT. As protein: CSATAGNEKLFF.

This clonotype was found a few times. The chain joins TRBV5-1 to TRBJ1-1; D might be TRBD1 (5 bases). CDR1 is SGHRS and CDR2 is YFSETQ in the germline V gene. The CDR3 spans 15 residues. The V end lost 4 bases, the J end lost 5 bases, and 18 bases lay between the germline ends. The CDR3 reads CASSREAGYGTEAFF. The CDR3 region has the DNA TGCGCCAGCAGCAGGGAGGCAGGGTATGGGACTGAAGCTTTCTTT.

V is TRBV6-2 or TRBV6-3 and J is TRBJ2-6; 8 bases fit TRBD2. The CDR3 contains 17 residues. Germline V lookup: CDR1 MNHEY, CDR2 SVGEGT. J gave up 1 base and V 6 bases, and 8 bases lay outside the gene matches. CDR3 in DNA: TGTGCCAGCAGAAGCGGGGGCCTCATTTCTGGGGCCAACGTCCTGACTTTC. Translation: CASRSGGLISGANVLTF.

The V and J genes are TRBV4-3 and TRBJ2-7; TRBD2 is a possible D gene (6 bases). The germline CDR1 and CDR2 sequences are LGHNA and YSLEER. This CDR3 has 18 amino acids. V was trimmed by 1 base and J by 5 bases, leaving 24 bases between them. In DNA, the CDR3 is TGCGCCAGCAGCCAAGGAGTGGGGGTAGGATGGAGGGGTGACGAGCAGTACTTC. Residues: CASSQGVGVGWRGDEQYF.

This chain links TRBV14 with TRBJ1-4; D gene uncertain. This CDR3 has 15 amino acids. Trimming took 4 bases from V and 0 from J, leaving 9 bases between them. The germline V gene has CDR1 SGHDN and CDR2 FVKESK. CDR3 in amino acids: CASSRRAATNEKLFF. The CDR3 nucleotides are TGTGCCAGCAGCCGCCGAGCTGCAACTAATGAAAAACTGTTTTTT.

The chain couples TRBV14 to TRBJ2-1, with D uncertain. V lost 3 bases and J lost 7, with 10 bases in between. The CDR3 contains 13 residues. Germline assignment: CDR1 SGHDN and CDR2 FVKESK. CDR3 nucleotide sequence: TGTGCCAGCAGCCATGGCAATGGGAATGAGCAGTTCTTC. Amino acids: CASSHGNGNEQFF.

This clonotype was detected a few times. The CDR3 coding sequence is TGTGCCAGCAGCTTTGCCGGAGGGAACACTGAAGCTTTCTTT. This encodes CASSFAGGNTEAFF. The gene calls are TRBV11-3 and TRBJ1-1; D remains unclear. CDR1 and CDR2 from the germline V gene are SGHNT and YENEEA. With 3 bases removed from V and 1 base from J, the gap between germline ends came to 9 bases. This CDR3 comprises 14 residues.

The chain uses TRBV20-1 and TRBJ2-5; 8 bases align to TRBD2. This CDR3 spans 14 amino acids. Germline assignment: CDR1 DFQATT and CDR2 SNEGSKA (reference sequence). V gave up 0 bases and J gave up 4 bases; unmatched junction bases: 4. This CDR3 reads CSARDRTSRETQYF. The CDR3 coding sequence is TGCAGTGCTAGAGATCGGACTAGCAGAGAGACCCAGTACTTC.

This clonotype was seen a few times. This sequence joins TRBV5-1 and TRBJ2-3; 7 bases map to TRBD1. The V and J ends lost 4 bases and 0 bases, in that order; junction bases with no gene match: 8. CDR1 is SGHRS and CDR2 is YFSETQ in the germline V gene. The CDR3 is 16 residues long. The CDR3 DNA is TGCGCCAGCAGCACGGGGACAGCTACTAGCACAGATACGCAGTATTTT. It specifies CASSTGTATSTDTQYF.

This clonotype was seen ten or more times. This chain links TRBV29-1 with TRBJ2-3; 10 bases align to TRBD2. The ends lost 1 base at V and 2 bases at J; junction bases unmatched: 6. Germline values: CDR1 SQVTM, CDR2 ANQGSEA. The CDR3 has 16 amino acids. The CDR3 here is CSVEGRSGGATDTQYF. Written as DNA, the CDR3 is TGCAGCGTTGAAGGTCGGAGCGGGGGGGCCACAGATACGCAGTATTTT.

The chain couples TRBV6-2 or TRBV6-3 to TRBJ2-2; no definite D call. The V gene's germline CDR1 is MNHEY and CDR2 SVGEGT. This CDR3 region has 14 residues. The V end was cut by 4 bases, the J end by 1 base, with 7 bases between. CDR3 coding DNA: TGTGCCAGCAGTTCCACCAGGAACACCGGGGAGCTGTTTTTT. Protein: CASSSTRNTGELFF.

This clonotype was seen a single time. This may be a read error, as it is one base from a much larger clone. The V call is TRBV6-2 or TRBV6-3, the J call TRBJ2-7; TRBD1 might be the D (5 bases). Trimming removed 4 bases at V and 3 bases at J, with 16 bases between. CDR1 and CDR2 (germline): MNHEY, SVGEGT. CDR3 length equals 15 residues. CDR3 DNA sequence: TGTGCCAGCAGTTCGCGACAGATGAGCTTCTACGAGCAGTACTTC. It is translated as CASSSRQMSFYEQYF.